The 25 T cell receptor beta chains below were found in one sample sequenced in a study of cytomegalovirus exposure and HLA in healthy donors. Both 60 Vbeta primers and 13 Jbeta primers went into the PCR. Assay: immunoSEQ multiplex PCR; the TCRdb copy retains only in-frame clones and omits some. The top ten hold 8.8% of the sample, which has over 110,000 clones, around 85% seen once. Sequenced material: PBMCs. Receptors were obtained from a woman in her 50s in good health and CMV-seropositive.

This clone was observed a few times. The chain employs TRBV25-1 and TRBJ2-1; 7 nucleotides line up with TRBD1. The trim removed 5 bases at V and 2 bases at J, leaving 15 bases unmatched. The CDR3 runs 18 residues. The germline CDR1 and CDR2 sequences are MGHDK and SYGVNS. The CDR3 is CASSPLSRAGGAYNEQFF. The CDR3 bases are TGTGCCAGCAGTCCGCTAAGTAGGGCAGGGGGAGCCTACAATGAGCAGTTCTTC.

The count of this clone is one. This sequence joins TRBV2 and TRBJ1-5, with D possibly matching TRBD1 (6 bases). In germline, CDR1 is SNHLY, CDR2 FYNNEI. Trimming pared 3 bases from V and 5 bases from J, leaving 11 bases between. The CDR3 runs to 14 residues. The DNA of the CDR3 is TGTGCCAGCAGTGATAGGACAGCCGATCAGCCCCAGCATTTT. Its protein product is CASSDRTADQPQHF.

This clone appeared a single time. The chain carries TRBV5-1 and TRBJ1-3; D gene ambiguous. The CDR3 has 14 amino acids. The V end was cut by 4 bases, the J end by 0 bases, with 8 bases between. Germline-derived CDR1 and CDR2 are SGHRS and YFSETQ. CDR3 nucleotides: TGCGCCAGCAGCGTGGGAGTCTCTGGAAACACCATATATTTT. Encoded protein: CASSVGVSGNTIYF.

V and J are TRBV5-1 and TRBJ2-3; D remains unclear. Trimming removed 0 bases from V and 9 bases from J, with 17 bases in between. Germline V gene lookup returns CDR1 SGHRS and CDR2 YFSETQ. The CDR3 has 15 amino acids. The CDR3 is CASSLELAGSKTQYF. In DNA, the CDR3 is TGCGCCAGCAGCTTGGAGTTAGCCGGATCGAAAACGCAGTATTTT.

This chain links TRBV4-1 with TRBJ1-5, with 7 bases fitting TRBD1. Germline trimming cut 2 bases from V and 2 bases from J; bases unmatched to any gene: 6. The CDR3 spans 16 residues. Germline V gives CDR1 MGHRA, CDR2 YSYEKL. The CDR3 bases are TGCGCCAGCAGCCAAATTATTGGACAGGGCAATCAGCCCCAGCATTTT. The encoded protein is CASSQIIGQGNQPQHF.

The chain combines TRBV28 with TRBJ1-1, with 7 bases that match TRBD1. This CDR3 contains 13 residues. Germline lookup yields CDR1 MDHEN and CDR2 SYDVKM. Unmatched junction bases numbered 6, after V lost 10 bases and J lost 1 base. The CDR3 region has the DNA TGTGCCACGTCAGGGGGGTGGAACACTGAAGCTTTCTTT. Translating it yields CATSGGWNTEAFF.

The chain combines TRBV19 with TRBJ1-5, with a weak D call TRBD1 (5 bases). Germline V gene data show CDR1 as LNHDA and CDR2 as SQIVND (reference sequence). V lost 3 bases, J lost 4 bases, and 10 bases lay in between. This CDR3 has 14 amino acids. The CDR3: CASSMSAGNQPQHF. CDR3 bases: TGTGCCAGTAGTATGAGTGCAGGGAATCAGCCCCAGCATTTT.

The table lists this clone with a few counts. This chain joins TRBV11-2 and TRBJ2-7; D perhaps matches TRBD1 (5 bases). The CDR3 is 14 amino acids. Trimming took off 2 bases at V and 4 bases at J, with 12 bases between the two ends. Germline V gene sequence: CDR1 SGHAT, CDR2 FQNNGV. Here the CDR3 reads CASSLQGRSYEQYF. The CDR3 bases are TGTGCCAGCAGCTTACAGGGTAGATCGTACGAGCAGTACTTC.

Only a few counts were recorded for this clone. The CDR3, as DNA: TGCAGCGTTGAAGAGGGGGGGACAGGGACCGGGGAGCTGTTTTTT. It translates to CSVEEGGTGTGELFF. The chain combines TRBV29-1 with TRBJ2-2; 9 bases fit TRBD1. Germline CDR1 and CDR2: SQVTM and ANQGSEA. The J segment lost 5 bases and the V segment lost 0 bases, leaving 4 bases of the junction unmatched. This CDR3 spans 15 amino acids.

The chain links TRBV5-1 to TRBJ2-3; a weak D match, TRBD2 (5 bases). This CDR3 contains 14 residues. Germline loops: CDR1 SGHRS, CDR2 YFSETQ. With 4 bases removed from V and 5 bases from J, the gap between germline ends came to 14 bases. The CDR3 sequence: CASSVEGSGDTQYF. CDR3 in DNA: TGCGCCAGCAGCGTTGAGGGTTCCGGAGATACGCAGTATTTT.

This chain uses TRBV27 with TRBJ2-7; 7 bases are shared with TRBD1. Germline lookup yields CDR1 MNHEY and CDR2 SMNVEV (reference sequence). J gave up 4 bases and V 7 bases, and 10 bases lay outside the gene matches. The CDR3 is 14 residues long. CDR3 nucleotides: TGTGCCAGCAAAGAGACAGGGCCTTATTACGAGCAGTACTTC. This sequence encodes CASKETGPYYEQYF.

The chain joins TRBV5-6 to TRBJ1-5, with 11 bases that match TRBD1. The ends lost 4 bases at V and 4 bases at J; junction bases unmatched: 10. Per the germline V gene, CDR1 is SGHDT and CDR2 is YYEEEE. The CDR3 has 17 amino acids. CDR3 amino acids: CASSHWDRGAWNQPQHF. The CDR3 nucleotides are TGTGCCAGCAGCCATTGGGACAGGGGGGCGTGGAATCAGCCCCAGCATTTT.

The V call is TRBV5-8, the J call TRBJ2-7, with D tentatively TRBD1 (6 bases). Germline V lookup: CDR1 SGHTS, CDR2 YDEGEE. This CDR3 is 17 amino acids long. The germline V and J ends were trimmed by 4 bases and 4 bases, with 24 bases remaining between them. The DNA for the CDR3 is TGTGCCAGCAGCAAAAACCAGGGTGGGGACACGGCATACGAGCAGTACTTC. Its protein is CASSKNQGGDTAYEQYF.

The rearrangement links TRBV7-9 to TRBJ2-3; a possible D gene is TRBD2 (5 bases). CDR3 length equals 11 residues. Trimming left V 11 bases short and J 5 bases short, with 11 bases between. Germline V CDR1 and CDR2: SEHNR, FQNEAQ (reference sequence). CDR3 loop: CAGLREDTQYF. CDR3 in DNA: TGTGCCGGCCTCCGGGAAGATACGCAGTATTTT.

Points on this clone: The junction shows a germline mismatch at one end, possibly a read error. The rearrangement joins TRBV4-2 to TRBJ2-7, with unresolved D. Germline V CDR1 and CDR2: LGHNA, YNFKEQ. The CDR3 covers 15 residues. In nucleotides, the CDR3 is TGTGCCAGCAGGCAAGATGTGGCCAGACGGGACGAGCAGTACTTC. This encodes CASRQDVARRDEQYF.

In its sample, this clone was seen once. The chain couples TRBV15 to TRBJ1-4; D possibly corresponds to TRBD1 (6 bases). Trimming took 6 bases from V and 7 from J, leaving 18 bases between them. CDR3 length: 15 amino acids. Germline V gene data show CDR1 as LNHNV and CDR2 as YYDKDF (reference sequence). The CDR3 bases are TGTGCCACCAGTCGAGCGAGGGGGAGAGGTGAAAAACTGTTTTTT. This encodes CATSRARGRGEKLFF.

The rearrangement joins TRBV19 to TRBJ1-1, with D possibly TRBD1 on 6 matching bases. This CDR3 is built from 16 residues. V was cut by 3 bases and J by 6 bases, with 20 bases left in between. Germline V gene lookup returns CDR1 LNHDA and CDR2 SQIVND (reference sequence). CDR3: CASSIGGGRGSPEAFF. The CDR3 DNA is TGTGCCAGTAGTATTGGGGGGGGGCGAGGGTCCCCTGAAGCTTTCTTT. The variable domain in full, completed from reference TRBV19 and TRBJ1-1, reads DGGITQSPKYLFRKEGQNVTLSCEQNLNHDAMYWYRQDPGQGLRLIYYSQIVNDFQKGDIAEGYSVSREKKESFPLTVTSAQKNPTAFYLCASSIGGGRGSPEAFFGQGTRLTVV.

There are a few counts of this clone. The J gene is TRBJ2-3, the V gene TRBV28; D is uncertain. CDR1 is MDHEN and CDR2 is SYDVKM in the germline V gene. V was pared by 6 bases and J by 2 bases, with 12 bases between. The CDR3 has 14 amino acids. The DNA of the CDR3 is TGTGCCAGCAGGCCACAGATTTACACAGATACGCAGTATTTT. Translation gives CASRPQIYTDTQYF.

J is TRBJ1-4 and V is TRBV30, with 7 bases lining up with TRBD1. Germline CDR1 and CDR2: GTSNPN and SVGIG (reference sequence). Losses at the gene ends were 8 bases for V and 10 bases for J; bases not matched to a gene: 13. The CDR3 loop spans 13 amino acids. The CDR3, as DNA: TGTGCCCAATCTACTACAGGGGACGGAAAACTGTTTTTT. This gives the protein CAQSTTGDGKLFF.

V usage is TRBV14 and J usage is TRBJ2-7, with 7 nucleotides matching TRBD2. The CDR3 has 15 amino acids. Germline trimming cut 4 bases from V and 2 bases from J; bases unmatched to any gene: 8. The V gene's germline CDR1 is SGHDN and CDR2 FVKESK. This CDR3 reads CASSPWTRGPYEQYF. The CDR3 nucleotides read TGTGCCAGCAGCCCCTGGACTAGGGGCCCCTACGAGCAGTACTTC.

This clone was counted between two and nine times. The CDR3 reads CAISGRTGGNGDTQYF. The CDR3 DNA sequence: TGTGCCATCAGTGGACGGACAGGGGGTAATGGAGATACGCAGTATTTT. The rearrangement joins TRBV10-3 to TRBJ2-3; TRBD1 aligns across 10 bases. Trimming removed 4 bases from V and 5 bases from J; junction bases left unmatched: 9. Germline lookup yields CDR1 ENHRY and CDR2 SYGVKD. The CDR3 consists of 16 residues.

The gene calls are TRBV10-3 and TRBJ2-1; 8 bases are a match to TRBD2. Germline values: CDR1 ENHRY, CDR2 SYGVKD. The CDR3 sequence is 14 residues long. The ends lost 7 bases at V and 5 bases at J; junction bases unmatched: 7. The CDR3 here is CAINRREGDNEQFF. The CDR3 DNA follows: TGTGCCATCAATCGCCGGGAGGGAGACAATGAGCAGTTCTTC.

V gene TRBV28 combines with J gene TRBJ2-7; 12 bases agree with TRBD1. CDR1 is MDHEN, CDR2 SYDVKM, per germline. The CDR3 sequence is 18 residues long. Trimming at V came to 8 bases and at J to 4 bases, leaving 18 bases not matched to a gene. CDR3 region: CASGTGTGGERVPYEQYF. The CDR3 DNA reads TGTGCCAGCGGGACCGGGACAGGGGGCGAAAGGGTCCCGTACGAGCAGTACTTC.

The V gene is TRBV19, the J gene TRBJ2-1, with TRBD2 matching over 7 bases. Germline V gene lookup returns CDR1 LNHDA and CDR2 SQIVND (reference sequence). This CDR3 region has 16 residues. The V segment lost 5 bases and the J segment 2 bases; nucleotides outside the gene matches: 9. The CDR3: CASSAPGTTTYNEQFF. CDR3 bases: TGTGCCAGTAGTGCGCCCGGGACTACGACCTACAATGAGCAGTTCTTC.

This clone has more than one count but fewer than ten. The chain joins TRBV7-2 to TRBJ2-7, with 10 bases matching TRBD2. There are 17 residues in the CDR3. Germline CDR1 SGHTA, CDR2 FQGNSA. After removal of 4 bases from V and 3 bases from J, the junction contained 12 bases not matched to a gene. For the CDR3, the DNA is TGTGCCAGCAGCTCTACTAGCGGGACAACACGCGTCTACGAGCAGTACTTC. Amino acid sequence: CASSSTSGTTRVYEQYF.